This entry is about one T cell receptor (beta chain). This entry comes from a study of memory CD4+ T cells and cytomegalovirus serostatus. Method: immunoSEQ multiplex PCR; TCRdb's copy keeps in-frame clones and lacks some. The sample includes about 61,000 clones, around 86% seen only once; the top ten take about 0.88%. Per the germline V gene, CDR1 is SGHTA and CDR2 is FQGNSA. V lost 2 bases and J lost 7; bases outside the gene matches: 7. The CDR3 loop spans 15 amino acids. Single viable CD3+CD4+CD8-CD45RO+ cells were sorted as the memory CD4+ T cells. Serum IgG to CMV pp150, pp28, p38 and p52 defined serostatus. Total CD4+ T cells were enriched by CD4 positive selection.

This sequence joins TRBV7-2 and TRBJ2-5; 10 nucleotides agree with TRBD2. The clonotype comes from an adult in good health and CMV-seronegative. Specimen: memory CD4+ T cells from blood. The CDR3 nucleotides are TGTGCCAGCAGCTTAACTAGCGGGGCGGGGAGGACCCAGTACTTC. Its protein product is CASSLTSGAGRTQYF.